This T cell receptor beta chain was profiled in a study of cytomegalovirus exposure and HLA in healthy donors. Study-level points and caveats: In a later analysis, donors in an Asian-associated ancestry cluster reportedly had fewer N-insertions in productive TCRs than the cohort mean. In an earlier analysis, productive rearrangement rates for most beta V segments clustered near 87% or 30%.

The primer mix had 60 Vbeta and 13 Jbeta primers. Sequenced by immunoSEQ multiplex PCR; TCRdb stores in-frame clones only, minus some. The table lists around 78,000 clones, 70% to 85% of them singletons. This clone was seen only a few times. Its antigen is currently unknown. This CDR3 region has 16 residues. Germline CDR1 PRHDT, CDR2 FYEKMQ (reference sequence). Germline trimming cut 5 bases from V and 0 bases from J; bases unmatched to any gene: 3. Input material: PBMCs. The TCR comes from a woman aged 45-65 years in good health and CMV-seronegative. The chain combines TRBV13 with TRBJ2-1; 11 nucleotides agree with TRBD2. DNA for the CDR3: TGTGCCAGCAGCCCCACTAGCGGGAGCTCCTACAATGAGCAGTTCTTC. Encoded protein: CASSPTSGSSYNEQFF.